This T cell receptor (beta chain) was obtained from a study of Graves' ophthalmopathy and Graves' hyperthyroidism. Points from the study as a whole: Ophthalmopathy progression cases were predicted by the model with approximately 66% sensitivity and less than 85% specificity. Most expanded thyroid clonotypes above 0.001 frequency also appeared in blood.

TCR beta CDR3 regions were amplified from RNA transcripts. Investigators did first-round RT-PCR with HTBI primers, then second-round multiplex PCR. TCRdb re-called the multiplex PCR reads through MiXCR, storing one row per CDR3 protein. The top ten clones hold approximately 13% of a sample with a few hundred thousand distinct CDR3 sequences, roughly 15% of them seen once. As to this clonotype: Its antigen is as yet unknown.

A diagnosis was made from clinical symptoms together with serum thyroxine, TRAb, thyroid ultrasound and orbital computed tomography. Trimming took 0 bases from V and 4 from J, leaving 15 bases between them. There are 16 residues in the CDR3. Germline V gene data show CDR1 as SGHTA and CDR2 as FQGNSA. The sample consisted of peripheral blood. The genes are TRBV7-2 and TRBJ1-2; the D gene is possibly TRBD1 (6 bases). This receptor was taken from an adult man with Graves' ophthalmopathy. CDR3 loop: CASSLAEGQRAYGYTF. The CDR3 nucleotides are TGTGCCAGCAGCTTAGCCGAAGGACAGAGGGCCTATGGCTACACCTTC. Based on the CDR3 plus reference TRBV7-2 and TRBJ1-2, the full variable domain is GAGVSQSPSNKVTEKGKDVELRCDPISGHTALYWYRQSLGQGLEFLIYFQGNSAPDKSGLPSDRFSAERTGGSVSTLTIQRTQQEDSAVYLCASSLAEGQRAYGYTFGSGTRLTVV.